This record covers a single T cell receptor (beta chain). Its specificity is unknown. This entry is derived from a study of regulatory T cells in long-lasting Graves disease. Study-level findings and limits: Preferential use of TRBV28, TRBJ1-2 and TRBJ2-5 was seen in persistent disease. Lower TCR diversity was seen in persistent Graves' patients than in newly diagnosed ones.

The J segment lost 2 bases and the V segment lost 3 bases, leaving 3 bases of the junction unmatched. Germline V gene lookup returns CDR1 SGHVS and CDR2 FQNEAQ. The CDR3 covers 15 residues. The sample's time point: persistent/refractory GD, antithyroid drugs over 5 years with positive TRAb. PBMCs provided the RNA from which the TCR library was made. Both iRepertoire HTBI primers and Arm-PCR of CDR3 regions were used to build the TCR beta libraries. TCRdb reprocessed the multiplex PCR reads with MiXCR, giving one entry per CDR3 protein. The repertoire includes about 300,000 distinct CDR3 sequences, roughly a fifth of them detected once, and about 56% sits in the top ten.

The TCR sequence derives from a female donor with Graves disease. The chain uses TRBV7-8 and TRBJ2-7, with 11 bases lining up with TRBD1. The sample was peripheral blood mononuclear cells (PBMCs), taken when the disease was refractory, from a patient treated with antithyroid drugs. Here the CDR3 reads CASSFGTGGAYEQYF. The DNA for the CDR3 is TGTGCCAGCAGCTTCGGGACAGGGGGTGCCTACGAGCAGTACTTC. The full variable domain, in which reference TRBV7-8 and TRBJ2-7 provide the parts outside the CDR3, is GAGVSQSPRYKVAKRGQDVALRCDPISGHVSLFWYQQALGQGPEFLTYFQNEAQLDKSGLPSDRFFAERPEGSVSTLKIQRTQQEDSAVYLCASSFGTGGAYEQYFGPGTRLTVT.